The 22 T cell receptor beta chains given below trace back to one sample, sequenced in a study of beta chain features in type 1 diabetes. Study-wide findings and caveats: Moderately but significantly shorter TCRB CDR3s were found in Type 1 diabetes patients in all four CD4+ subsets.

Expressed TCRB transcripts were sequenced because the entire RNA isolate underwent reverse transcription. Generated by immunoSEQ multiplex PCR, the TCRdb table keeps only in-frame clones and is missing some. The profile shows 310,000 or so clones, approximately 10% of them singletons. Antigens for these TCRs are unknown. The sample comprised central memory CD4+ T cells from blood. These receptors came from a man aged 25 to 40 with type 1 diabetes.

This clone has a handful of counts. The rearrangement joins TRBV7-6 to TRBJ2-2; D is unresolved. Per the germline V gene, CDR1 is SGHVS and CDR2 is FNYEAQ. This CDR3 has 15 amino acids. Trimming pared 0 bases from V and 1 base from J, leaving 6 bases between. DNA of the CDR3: TGTGCCAGCAGCTTAGCGCGGCAGAACACCGGGGAGCTGTTTTTT. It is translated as CASSLARQNTGELFF.

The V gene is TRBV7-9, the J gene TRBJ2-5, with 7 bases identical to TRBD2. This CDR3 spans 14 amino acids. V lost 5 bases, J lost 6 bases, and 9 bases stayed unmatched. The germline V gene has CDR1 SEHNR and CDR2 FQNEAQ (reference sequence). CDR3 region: CASSLDSGGQTQYF. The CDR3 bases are TGTGCCAGCAGCCTTGACTCGGGGGGACAGACCCAGTACTTC.

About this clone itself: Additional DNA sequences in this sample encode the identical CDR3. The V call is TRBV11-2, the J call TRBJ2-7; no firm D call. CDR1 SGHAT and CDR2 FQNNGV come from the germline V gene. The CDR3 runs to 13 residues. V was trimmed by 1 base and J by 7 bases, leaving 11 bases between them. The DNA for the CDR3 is TGTGCCAGCAGCTTAGTCGGCGCTCGGGAGCAGTACTTC. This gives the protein CASSLVGAREQYF.

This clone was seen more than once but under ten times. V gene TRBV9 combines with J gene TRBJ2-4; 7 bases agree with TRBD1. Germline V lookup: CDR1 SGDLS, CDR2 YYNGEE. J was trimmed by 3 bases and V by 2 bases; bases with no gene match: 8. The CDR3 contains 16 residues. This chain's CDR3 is CASSVTTGVGKNIQYF. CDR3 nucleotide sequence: TGTGCCAGCAGCGTCACCACAGGGGTTGGCAAAAACATTCAGTACTTC.

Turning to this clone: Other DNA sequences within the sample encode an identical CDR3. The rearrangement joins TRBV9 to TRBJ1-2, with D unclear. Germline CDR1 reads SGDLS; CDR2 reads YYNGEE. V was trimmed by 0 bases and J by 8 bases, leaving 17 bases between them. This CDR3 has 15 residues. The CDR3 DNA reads TGTGCCAGCAGCGTAGGCCCGGGAGGATCCCAAGGCTACACCTTC. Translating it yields CASSVGPGGSQGYTF. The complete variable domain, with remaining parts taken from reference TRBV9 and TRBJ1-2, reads DSGVTQTPKHLITATGQRVTLRCSPRSGDLSVYWYQQSLDQGLQFLIQYYNGEERAKGNILERFSAQQFPDLHSELNLSSLELGDSALYFCASSVGPGGSQGYTFGSGTRLTVV.

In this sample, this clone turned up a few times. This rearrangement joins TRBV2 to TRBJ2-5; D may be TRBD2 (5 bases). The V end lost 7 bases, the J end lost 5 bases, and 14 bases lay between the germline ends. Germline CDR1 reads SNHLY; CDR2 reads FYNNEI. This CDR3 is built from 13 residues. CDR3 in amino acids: CASIYGIAETQYF. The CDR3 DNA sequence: TGTGCCAGCATCTACGGGATCGCCGAGACCCAGTACTTC.

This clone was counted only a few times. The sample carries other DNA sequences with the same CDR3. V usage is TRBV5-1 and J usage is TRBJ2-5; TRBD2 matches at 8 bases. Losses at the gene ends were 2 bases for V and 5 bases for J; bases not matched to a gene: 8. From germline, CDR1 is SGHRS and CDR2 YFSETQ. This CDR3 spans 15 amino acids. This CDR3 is CASSLGGGRQETQYF. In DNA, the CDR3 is TGCGCCAGCAGCTTAGGCGGGGGGCGTCAGGAGACCCAGTACTTC.

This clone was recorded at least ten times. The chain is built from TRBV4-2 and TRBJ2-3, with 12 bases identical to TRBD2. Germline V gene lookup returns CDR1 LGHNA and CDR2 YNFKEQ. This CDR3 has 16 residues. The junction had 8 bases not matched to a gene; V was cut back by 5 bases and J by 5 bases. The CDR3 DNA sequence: TGTGCCAGCAGCGAAACCCCGGGACTAGCGGGAGATACGCAGTATTTT. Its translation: CASSETPGLAGDTQYF.

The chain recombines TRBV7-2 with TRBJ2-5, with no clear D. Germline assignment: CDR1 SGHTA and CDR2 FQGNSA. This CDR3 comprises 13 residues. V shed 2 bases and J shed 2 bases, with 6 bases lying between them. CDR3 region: CASSLYSQETQYF. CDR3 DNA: TGTGCCAGCAGCTTATACAGTCAAGAGACCCAGTACTTC.

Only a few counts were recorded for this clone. The CDR3 coding sequence is TGCGCCAGCAGCTTGGGACAGTCCGACACTGAAGCTTTCTTT. Its translation is CASSLGQSDTEAFF. The chain links TRBV5-1 to TRBJ1-1; D is possibly TRBD1 (5 bases). CDR3 size: 14 residues. Germline loops: CDR1 SGHRS, CDR2 YFSETQ. V shed 0 bases and J shed 3 bases, with 9 bases lying between them.

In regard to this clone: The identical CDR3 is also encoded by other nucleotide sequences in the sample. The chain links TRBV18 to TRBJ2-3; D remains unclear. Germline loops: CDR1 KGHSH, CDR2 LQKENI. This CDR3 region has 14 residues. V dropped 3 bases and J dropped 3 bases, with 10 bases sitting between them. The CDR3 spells CASSPPSRTDTQYF. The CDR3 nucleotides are TGTGCCAGCTCACCCCCGTCACGGACAGATACGCAGTATTTT.

This CDR3 reads CAACRGGSYEQYF. The CDR3 DNA reads as TGTGCCGCTTGTAGGGGCGGGTCCTACGAGCAGTACTTC. This rearrangement joins TRBV6-6 to TRBJ2-7; the D gene could be TRBD1 or TRBD2 (5 bases each). This CDR3 is built from 13 residues. Trimming removed 11 bases at V and 1 base at J, with 15 bases between. The germline CDR1 and CDR2 sequences are MNHNY and SVGAGI (reference sequence).

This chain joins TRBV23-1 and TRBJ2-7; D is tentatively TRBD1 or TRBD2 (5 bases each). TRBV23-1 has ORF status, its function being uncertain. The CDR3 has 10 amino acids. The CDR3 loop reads CPLEGYEQYF. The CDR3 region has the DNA TGCCCCCTAGAGGGGTACGAGCAGTACTTC.

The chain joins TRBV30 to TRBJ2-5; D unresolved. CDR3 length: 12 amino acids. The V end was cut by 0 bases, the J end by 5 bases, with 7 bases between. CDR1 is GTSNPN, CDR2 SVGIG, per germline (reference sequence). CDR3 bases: TGTGCCTGGAGTGTCAGCGAGGAGACCCAGTACTTC. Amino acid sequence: CAWSVSEETQYF.

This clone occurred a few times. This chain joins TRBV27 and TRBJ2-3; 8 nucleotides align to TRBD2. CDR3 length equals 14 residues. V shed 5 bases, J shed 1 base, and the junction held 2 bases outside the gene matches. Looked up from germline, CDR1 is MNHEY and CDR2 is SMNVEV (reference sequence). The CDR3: CASSSSGGTDTQYF. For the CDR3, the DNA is TGTGCCAGCAGTAGTAGCGGGGGCACAGATACGCAGTATTTT.

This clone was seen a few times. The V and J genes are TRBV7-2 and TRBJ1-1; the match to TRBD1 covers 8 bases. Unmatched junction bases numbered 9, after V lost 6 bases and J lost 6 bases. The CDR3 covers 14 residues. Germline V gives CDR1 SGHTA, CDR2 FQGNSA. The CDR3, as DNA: TGTGCCAGCAGGCGTACTACAGGGGGGGCTGAAGCTTTCTTT. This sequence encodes CASRRTTGGAEAFF.

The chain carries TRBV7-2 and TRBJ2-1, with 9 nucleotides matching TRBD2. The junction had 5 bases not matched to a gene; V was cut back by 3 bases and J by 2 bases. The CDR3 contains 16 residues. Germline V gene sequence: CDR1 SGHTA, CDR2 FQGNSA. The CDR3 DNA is TGTGCCAGCAGCTTCCTAGCGGGGACCCCCTACAATGAGCAGTTCTTC. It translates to CASSFLAGTPYNEQFF. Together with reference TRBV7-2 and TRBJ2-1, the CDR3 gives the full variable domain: GAGVSQSPSNKVTEKGKDVELRCDPISGHTALYWYRQSLGQGLEFLIYFQGNSAPDKSGLPSDRFSAERTGGSVSTLTIQRTQQEDSAVYLCASSFLAGTPYNEQFFGPGTRLTVL.

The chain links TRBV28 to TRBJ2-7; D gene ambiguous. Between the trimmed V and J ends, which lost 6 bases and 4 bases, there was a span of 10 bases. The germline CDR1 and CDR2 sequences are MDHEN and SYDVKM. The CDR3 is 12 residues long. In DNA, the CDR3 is TGTGCCAGCAGCCCACAGTGGTACGAGCAGTACTTC. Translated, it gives CASSPQWYEQYF. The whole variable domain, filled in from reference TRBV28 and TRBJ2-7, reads DVKVTQSSRYLVKRTGEKVFLECVQDMDHENMFWYRQDPGLGLRLIYFSYDVKMKEKGDIPEGYSVSREKKERFSLILESASTNQTSMYLCASSPQWYEQYFGPGTRLTVT.

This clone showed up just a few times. The CDR3 region has the DNA TGTGCCAGCAGCTTGGTCGGTAGCGGGGAGGACATTCAGTACTTC. Protein: CASSLVGSGEDIQYF. This chain uses TRBV5-4 with TRBJ2-4; 8 nucleotides agree with TRBD2. Germline loops: CDR1 SGHNT, CDR2 YYREEE (reference sequence). The ends lost 0 bases at V and 8 bases at J; junction bases unmatched: 7. CDR3 length: 15 amino acids.

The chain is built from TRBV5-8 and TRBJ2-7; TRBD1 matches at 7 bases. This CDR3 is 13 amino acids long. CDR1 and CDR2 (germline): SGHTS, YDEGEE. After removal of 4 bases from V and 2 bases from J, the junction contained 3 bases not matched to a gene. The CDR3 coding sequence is TGTGCCAGCAGCGTAGACAGGGCCTACGAGCAGTACTTC. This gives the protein CASSVDRAYEQYF.

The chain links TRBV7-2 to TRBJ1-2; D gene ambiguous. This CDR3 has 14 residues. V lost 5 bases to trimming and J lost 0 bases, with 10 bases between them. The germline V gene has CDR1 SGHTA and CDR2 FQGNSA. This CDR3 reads CASSAGWANYGYTF. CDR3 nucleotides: TGTGCCAGCAGCGCCGGGTGGGCTAACTATGGCTACACCTTC.

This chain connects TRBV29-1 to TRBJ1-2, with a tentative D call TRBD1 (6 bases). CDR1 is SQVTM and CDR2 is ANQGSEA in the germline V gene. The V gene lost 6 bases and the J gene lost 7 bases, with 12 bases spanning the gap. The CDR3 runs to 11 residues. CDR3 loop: CSVGQGVGYTF. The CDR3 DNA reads TGCAGCGTGGGACAAGGGGTTGGCTACACCTTC. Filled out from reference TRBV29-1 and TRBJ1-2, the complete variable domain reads SAVISQKPSRDICQRGTSLTIQCQVDSQVTMMFWYRQQPGQSLTLIATANQGSEATYESGFVIDKFPISRPNLTFSTLTVSNMSPEDSSIYLCSVGQGVGYTFGSGTRLTVV.